This T cell receptor (beta chain) was documented in a study of blood T cell repertoires in COVID-19. Membership in each cohort depended on participant-reported clinical history. Symptom resolution, clearance, or two negative PCRs marked the recovered donors of Cohort 3. Germline CDR1 reads GTSNPN; CDR2 reads SVGIG (reference sequence). The CDR3 runs to 17 residues. V was cut by 0 bases and J by 4 bases, with 19 bases left in between. In the original analysis: Estimation of nucleated cell counts relied on the amplification of reference gene primers. Profiled with immunoSEQ multiplex PCR; TCRdb holds only in-frame clones, not every one. V, J and clone size were drawn from that table, and D and trimming were deduced from the DNA. The table includes a few hundred thousand clones, 70% to 90% detected once.

The source is a man under 40 who had recovered from COVID-19. V gene TRBV30 combines with J gene TRBJ1-3; TRBD1 might be the D (6 bases). The sample taken for sequencing was PBMCs or T cells enriched from blood (not recorded which). The DNA of the CDR3 is TGTGCCTGGAGTGTACGAAGGGGACACAACTCGGGAAACACCATATATTTT. It encodes CAWSVRRGHNSGNTIYF.